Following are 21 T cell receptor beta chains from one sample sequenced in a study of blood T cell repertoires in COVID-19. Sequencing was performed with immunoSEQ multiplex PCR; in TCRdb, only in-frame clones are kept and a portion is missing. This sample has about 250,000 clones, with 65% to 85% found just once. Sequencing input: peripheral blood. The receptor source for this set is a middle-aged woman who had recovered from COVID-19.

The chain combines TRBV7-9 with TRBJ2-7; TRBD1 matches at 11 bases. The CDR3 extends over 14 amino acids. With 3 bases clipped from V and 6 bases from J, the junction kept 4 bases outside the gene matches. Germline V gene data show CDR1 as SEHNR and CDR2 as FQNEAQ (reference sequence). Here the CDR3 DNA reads TGTGCCAGCAGCTTTGCCGGGACAGGGGGCGAGCAGTACTTC. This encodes CASSFAGTGGEQYF.

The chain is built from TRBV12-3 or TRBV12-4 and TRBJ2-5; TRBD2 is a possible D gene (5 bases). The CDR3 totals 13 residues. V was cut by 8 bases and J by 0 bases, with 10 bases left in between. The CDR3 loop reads CASGSGYQETQYF. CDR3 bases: TGTGCCAGCGGATCGGGGTACCAAGAGACCCAGTACTTC.

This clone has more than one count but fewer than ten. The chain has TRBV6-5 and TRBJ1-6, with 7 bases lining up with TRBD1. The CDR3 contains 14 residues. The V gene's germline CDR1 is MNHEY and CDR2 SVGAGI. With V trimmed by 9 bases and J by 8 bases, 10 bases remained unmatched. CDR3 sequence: CASGSGQFYSPLHF. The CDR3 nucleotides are TGTGCCAGTGGCTCGGGACAGTTTTATTCACCCCTCCACTTT.

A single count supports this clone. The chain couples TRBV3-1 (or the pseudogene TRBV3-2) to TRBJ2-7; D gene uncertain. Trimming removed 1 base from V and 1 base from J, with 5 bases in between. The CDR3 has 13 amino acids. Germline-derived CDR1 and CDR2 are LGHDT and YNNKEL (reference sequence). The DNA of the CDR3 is TGTGCCAGCAGCCAAGGTACTTCCTACGAGCAGTACTTC. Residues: CASSQGTSYEQYF.

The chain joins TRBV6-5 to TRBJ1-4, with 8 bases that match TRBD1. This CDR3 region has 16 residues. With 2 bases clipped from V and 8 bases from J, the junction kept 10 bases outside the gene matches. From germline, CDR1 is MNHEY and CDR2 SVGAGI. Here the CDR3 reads CASSYRSSRDREKLFF. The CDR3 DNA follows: TGTGCCAGCAGTTACAGGTCGTCCCGGGACAGGGAAAAACTGTTTTTT.

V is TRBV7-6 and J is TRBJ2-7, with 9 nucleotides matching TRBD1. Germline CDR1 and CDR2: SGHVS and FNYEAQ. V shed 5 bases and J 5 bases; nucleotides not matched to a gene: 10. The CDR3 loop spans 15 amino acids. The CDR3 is CASSRTGTGSDEQYF. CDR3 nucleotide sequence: TGTGCCAGCAGCCGTACCGGGACAGGGTCTGACGAGCAGTACTTC.

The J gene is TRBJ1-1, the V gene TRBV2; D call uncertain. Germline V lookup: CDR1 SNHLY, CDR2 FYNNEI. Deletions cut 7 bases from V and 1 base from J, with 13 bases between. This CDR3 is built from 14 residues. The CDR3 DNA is TGTGCCAGCATGGTTCTCACAGCGAACACTGAAGCTTTCTTT. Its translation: CASMVLTANTEAFF.

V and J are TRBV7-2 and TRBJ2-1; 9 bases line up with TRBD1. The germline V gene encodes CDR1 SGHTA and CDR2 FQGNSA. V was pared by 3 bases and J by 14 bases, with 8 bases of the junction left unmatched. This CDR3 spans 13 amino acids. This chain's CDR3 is CASSFMDRGYEFF. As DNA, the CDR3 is TGTGCCAGCAGCTTTATGGACAGGGGATATGAGTTCTTC. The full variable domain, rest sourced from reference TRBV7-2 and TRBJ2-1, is GAGVSQSPSNKVTEKGKDVELRCDPISGHTALYWYRQSLGQGLEFLIYFQGNSAPDKSGLPSDRFSAERTGGSVSTLTIQRTQQEDSAVYLCASSFMDRGYEFFGPGTRLTVL.

The CDR3 nucleotides read TGTGCCAGCAGCTCCCAGGGGGTAGATAATTCACCCCTCCACTTT. It specifies CASSSQGVDNSPLHF. The chain combines TRBV5-4 with TRBJ1-6; 7 bases are shared with TRBD1. This CDR3 is built from 15 residues. Germline CDR1 is SGHNT and CDR2 is YYREEE (reference sequence). The trim removed 3 bases at V and 5 bases at J, leaving 5 bases unmatched.

CDR3: CASSFLSGDLGYTF. CDR3 coding DNA: TGTGCCAGCAGTTTCTTATCAGGGGATTTAGGCTACACCTTC. This chain links TRBV28 with TRBJ1-2, with D possibly being TRBD1 (6 bases). Germline CDR1 is MDHEN and CDR2 is SYDVKM. V lost 3 bases and J 8 bases, leaving 16 bases between the germline ends. The CDR3 runs 14 residues.

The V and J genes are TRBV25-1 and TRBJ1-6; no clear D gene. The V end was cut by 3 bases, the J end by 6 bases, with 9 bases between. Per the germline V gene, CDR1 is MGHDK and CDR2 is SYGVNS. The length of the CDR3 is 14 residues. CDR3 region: CASSEAFGNSPLHF. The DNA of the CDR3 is TGTGCCAGCAGTGAGGCTTTTGGTAATTCACCCCTCCACTTT.

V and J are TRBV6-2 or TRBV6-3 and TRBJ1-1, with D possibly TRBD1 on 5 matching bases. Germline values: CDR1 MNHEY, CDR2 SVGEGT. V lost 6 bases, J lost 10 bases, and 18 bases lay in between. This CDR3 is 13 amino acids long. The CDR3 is CASSPGTGERAFF. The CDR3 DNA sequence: TGTGCCAGCAGCCCCGGGACGGGAGAGCGAGCTTTCTTT.

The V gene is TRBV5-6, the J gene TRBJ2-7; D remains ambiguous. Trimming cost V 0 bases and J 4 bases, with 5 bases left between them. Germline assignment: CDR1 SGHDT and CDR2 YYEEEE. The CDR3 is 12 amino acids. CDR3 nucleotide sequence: TGTGCCAGCAGCTTGGACAGATACGAGCAGTACTTC. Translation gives CASSLDRYEQYF.

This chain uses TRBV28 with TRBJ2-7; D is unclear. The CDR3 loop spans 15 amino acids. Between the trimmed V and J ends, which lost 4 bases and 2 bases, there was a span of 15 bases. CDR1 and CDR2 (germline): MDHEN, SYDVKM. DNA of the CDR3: TGTGCCAGCAGTTCCCGAGCCCCCTACCCCTACGAGCAGTACTTC. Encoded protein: CASSSRAPYPYEQYF. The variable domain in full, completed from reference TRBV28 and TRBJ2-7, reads DVKVTQSSRYLVKRTGEKVFLECVQDMDHENMFWYRQDPGLGLRLIYFSYDVKMKEKGDIPEGYSVSREKKERFSLILESASTNQTSMYLCASSSRAPYPYEQYFGPGTRLTVT.

This chain's CDR3 is CASSLTGPGSGANVLTF. The CDR3 DNA sequence: TGTGCCAGCAGCTTGACAGGCCCGGGTTCCGGGGCCAACGTCCTGACTTTC. V and J are TRBV7-3 and TRBJ2-6; D perhaps matches TRBD1 (6 bases). Per germline, CDR1 SGHTA and CDR2 FQGTGA. The CDR3 loop spans 17 amino acids. V was cut by 3 bases and J by 4 bases, with 16 bases left in between.

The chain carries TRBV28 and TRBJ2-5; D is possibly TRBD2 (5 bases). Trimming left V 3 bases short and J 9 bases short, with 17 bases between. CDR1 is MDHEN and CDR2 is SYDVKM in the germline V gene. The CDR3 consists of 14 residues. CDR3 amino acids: CASSFASWVRAQYF. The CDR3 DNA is TGTGCCAGCAGTTTTGCGTCTTGGGTGAGGGCCCAGTACTTC.

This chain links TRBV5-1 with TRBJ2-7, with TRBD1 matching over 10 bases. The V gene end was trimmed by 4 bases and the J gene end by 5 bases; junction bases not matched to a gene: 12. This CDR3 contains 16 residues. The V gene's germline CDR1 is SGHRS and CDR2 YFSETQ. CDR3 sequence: CASSRQSTGGADEQYF. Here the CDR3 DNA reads TGCGCCAGCAGCCGCCAATCGACAGGGGGCGCCGACGAGCAGTACTTC. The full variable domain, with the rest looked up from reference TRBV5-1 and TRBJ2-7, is KAGVTQTPRYLIKTRGQQVTLSCSPISGHRSVSWYQQTPGQGLQFLFEYFSETQRNKGNFPGRFSGRQFSNSRSEMNVSTLELGDSALYLCASSRQSTGGADEQYFGPGTRLTVT.

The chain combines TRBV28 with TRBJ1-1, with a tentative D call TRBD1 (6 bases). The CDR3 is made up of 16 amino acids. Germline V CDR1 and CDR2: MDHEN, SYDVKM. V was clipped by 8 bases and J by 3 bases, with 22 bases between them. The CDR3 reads CASSHAGGEGDTEAFF. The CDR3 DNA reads TGTGCCAGCTCCCACGCGGGGGGCGAGGGTGACACTGAAGCTTTCTTT.

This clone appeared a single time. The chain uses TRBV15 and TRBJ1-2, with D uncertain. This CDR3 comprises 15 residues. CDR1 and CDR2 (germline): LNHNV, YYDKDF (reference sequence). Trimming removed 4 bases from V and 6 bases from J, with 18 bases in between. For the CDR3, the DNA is TGTGCCACCAGCAAAGACCGATCCTCTTTAGATGGCTACACCTTC. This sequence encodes CATSKDRSSLDGYTF.

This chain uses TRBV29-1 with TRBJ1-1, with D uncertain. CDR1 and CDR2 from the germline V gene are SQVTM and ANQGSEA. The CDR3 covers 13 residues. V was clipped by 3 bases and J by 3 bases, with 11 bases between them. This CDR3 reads CSVERDSDTEAFF. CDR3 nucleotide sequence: TGCAGCGTTGAGCGGGATTCGGACACTGAAGCTTTCTTT.

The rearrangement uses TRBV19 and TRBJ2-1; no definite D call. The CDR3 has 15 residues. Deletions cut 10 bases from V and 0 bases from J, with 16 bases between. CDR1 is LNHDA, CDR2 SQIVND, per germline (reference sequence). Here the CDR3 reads CATASAESSYNEQFF. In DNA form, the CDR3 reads TGTGCCACCGCTTCGGCGGAAAGCTCCTACAATGAGCAGTTCTTC.